This T cell receptor beta chain is drawn from a study of tumor-infiltrating lymphocytes in localized non-small cell lung cancer. Libraries were prepared by immunoSEQ multiplex PCR; TCRdb keeps only in-frame clonotypes and omits some of them. The sample lists 11,000 to 15,000 clones; more than 80% were seen once. As regards this clone: Its specificity is not known.

The study, taken as a whole, reports: IM1 and IM2 tumors showed no difference in T-cell fraction. Available tissue quantity limited TCR sequencing to a patient subset.

CDR1 is SGHRS, CDR2 YFSETQ, per germline. Trimming left V 2 bases short and J 2 bases short, with 1 base between. This CDR3 comprises 11 residues. V is TRBV5-1 and J is TRBJ2-5, with D uncertain. The sample taken for sequencing was lung tumor tissue. The origin of this receptor is a human donor with non-small cell lung cancer. DNA for the CDR3: TGCGCCAGCAGCTTACAAGAGACCCAGTACTTC. The encoded protein is CASSLQETQYF. Full variable domain (rest looked up from reference TRBV5-1 and TRBJ2-5): KAGVTQTPRYLIKTRGQQVTLSCSPISGHRSVSWYQQTPGQGLQFLFEYFSETQRNKGNFPGRFSGRQFSNSRSEMNVSTLELGDSALYLCASSLQETQYFGPGTRLLVL.